This entry concerns a single TCR beta chain. Its antigen is as yet unknown. The source of the sample is a study of OX40 agonist ivuxolimab in advanced cancers. The CDR3 has 13 amino acids. From germline, CDR1 is SNHLY and CDR2 FYNNEI. The J segment lost 3 bases and the V segment lost 3 bases, leaving 1 base of the junction unmatched. Assay used: immunoSEQ multiplex PCR; TCRdb lists only in-frame clones, some missing. This sample yields some 90,000 clones, of which around 87% are seen a single time; more than 4% belongs to the top ten. Study findings and constraints: CD8+ T cells showed, on average, more clonal expansion than CD4+ cells.

The V gene is TRBV2, the J gene TRBJ1-1; 7 nucleotides agree with TRBD1. The sequence came from an adult with an advanced solid tumor such as melanoma, head and neck, liver or kidney cancer. The sample was CD4+ or CD8+ T cells sorted from blood, taken in a trial of the OX40 agonist ivuxolimab. The CDR3 coding sequence is TGTGCCAGCAGTGACGACAGGGACACTGAAGCTTTCTTT. The encoded protein is CASSDDRDTEAFF.